Listed here are 3 T cell receptor beta chains from one sample, sequenced in a study of blood T cell repertoires in COVID-19. The assay was immunoSEQ multiplex PCR, and TCRdb's table has in-frame clones only and misses some. The table includes under 300,000 clones, approximately 85% detected once. Sequencing was done on a sample of peripheral blood. The receptors here all came from an older woman with active or convalescent COVID-19.

The chain links TRBV21-1 to TRBJ1-2; the table's D call TRBD1 went unverified against the DNA. TRBV21-1 constitutes a pseudogene. The CDR3 has 15 residues. The CDR3: CASSKARARSYGYTF. The CDR3 coding sequence is TGTGCCAGCAGCAAAGCCAGGGCGCGGAGCTATGGCTACACCTTC.

In its sample, this clone ranks as medium-sized (0.01 to 0.1%). The J gene is TRBJ2-1, the V gene TRBV7-9, with D maybe TRBD2 (5 bases). This CDR3 region has 12 residues. V dropped 5 bases and J dropped 6 bases, with 8 bases sitting between them. Germline V gene lookup returns CDR1 SEHNR and CDR2 FQNEAQ (reference sequence). CDR3 sequence reads: CASSAEGNEQFF. Written as DNA, the CDR3 is TGTGCCAGCAGCGCTGAGGGCAATGAGCAGTTCTTC.

The chain recombines TRBV19 with TRBJ1-6; D gene ambiguous. Germline V CDR1 and CDR2: LNHDA, SQIVND (reference sequence). This CDR3 contains 14 residues. Trimming took off 8 bases at V and 9 bases at J, with 17 bases between the two ends. CDR3 sequence: CASSRSGVGSPLHF. The CDR3 nucleotides read TGTGCCAGTTCGAGATCGGGTGTCGGTTCACCCCTCCACTTT.